Following are 2 T cell receptor beta chains from one sample sequenced in a study of T cell repertoires in ileal Crohn's disease. Here immunoSEQ multiplex PCR was the method, and the copy in TCRdb shows in-frame clones only, minus some. This sample has 2,000 to 2,500 clones, with approximately 84% found just once. Input material: ileal tissue. The receptors come from an adult with Crohn's disease.

This CDR3 is CASSEATRNTEAFF. Here the CDR3 DNA reads TGTGCCAGCAGTGAAGCGACACGGAACACTGAAGCTTTCTTT. The chain combines TRBV6-1 with TRBJ1-1; D is unclear. V was clipped by 0 bases and J by 1 base, with 6 bases between them. The CDR3 is 14 amino acids. Germline V gene lookup returns CDR1 MNHNS and CDR2 SASEGT.

The rearrangement uses TRBV7-9 and TRBJ2-3; D is undetermined. Germline CDR1 and CDR2: SEHNR and FQNEAQ (reference sequence). This CDR3 is 16 amino acids long. Trimming took off 6 bases at V and 2 bases at J, with 18 bases between the two ends. The CDR3 DNA reads as TGTGCCAGCAGTCTCCGAGGCGCCGGCATCACAGATACGCAGTATTTT. It encodes CASSLRGAGITDTQYF.